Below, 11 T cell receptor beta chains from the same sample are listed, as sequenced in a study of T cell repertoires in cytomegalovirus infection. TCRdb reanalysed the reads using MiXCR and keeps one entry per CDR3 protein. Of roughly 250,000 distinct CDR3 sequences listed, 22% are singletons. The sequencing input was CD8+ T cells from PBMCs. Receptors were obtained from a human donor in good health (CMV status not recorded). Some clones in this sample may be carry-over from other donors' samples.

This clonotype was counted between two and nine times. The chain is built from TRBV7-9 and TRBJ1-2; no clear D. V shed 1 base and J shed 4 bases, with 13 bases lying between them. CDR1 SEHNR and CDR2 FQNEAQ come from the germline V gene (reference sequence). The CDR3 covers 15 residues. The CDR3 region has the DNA TGTGCCAGCAGCTTAGGCCACTCGGCTTTCTATGGCTACACCTTC. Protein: CASSLGHSAFYGYTF.

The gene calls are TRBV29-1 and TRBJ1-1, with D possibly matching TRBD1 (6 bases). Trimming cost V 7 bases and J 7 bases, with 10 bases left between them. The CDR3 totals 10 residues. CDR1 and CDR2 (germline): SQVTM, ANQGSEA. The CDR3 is CSAWDNEAFF. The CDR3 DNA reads TGCAGCGCCTGGGACAATGAAGCTTTCTTT.

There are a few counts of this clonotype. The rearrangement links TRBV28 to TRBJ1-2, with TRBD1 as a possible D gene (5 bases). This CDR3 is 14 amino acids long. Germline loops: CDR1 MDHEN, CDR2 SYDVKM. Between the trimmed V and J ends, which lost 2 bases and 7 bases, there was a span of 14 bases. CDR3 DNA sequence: TGTGCCAGCAGTTTAGGGCAGGGCATCATTGGCTACACCTTC. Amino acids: CASSLGQGIIGYTF.

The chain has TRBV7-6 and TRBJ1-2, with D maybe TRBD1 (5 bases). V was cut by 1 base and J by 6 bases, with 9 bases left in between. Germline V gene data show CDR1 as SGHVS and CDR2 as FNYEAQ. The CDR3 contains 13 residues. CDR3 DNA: TGTGCCAGCAGCTTAGTAAGGGGCGATGGCTACACCTTC. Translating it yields CASSLVRGDGYTF.

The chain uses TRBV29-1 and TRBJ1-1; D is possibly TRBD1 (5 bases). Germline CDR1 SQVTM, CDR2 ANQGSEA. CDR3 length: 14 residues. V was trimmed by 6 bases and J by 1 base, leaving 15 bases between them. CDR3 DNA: TGCAGCGTCTCGTGGTCAGGGACGAACACTGAAGCTTTCTTT. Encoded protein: CSVSWSGTNTEAFF.

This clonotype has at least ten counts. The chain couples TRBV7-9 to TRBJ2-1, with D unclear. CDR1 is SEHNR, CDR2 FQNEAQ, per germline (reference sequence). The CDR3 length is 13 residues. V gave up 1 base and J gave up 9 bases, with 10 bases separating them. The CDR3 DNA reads TGTGCCAGCAGCTTAGTCTCCAGCTTTGAGCAGTTCTTC. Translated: CASSLVSSFEQFF.

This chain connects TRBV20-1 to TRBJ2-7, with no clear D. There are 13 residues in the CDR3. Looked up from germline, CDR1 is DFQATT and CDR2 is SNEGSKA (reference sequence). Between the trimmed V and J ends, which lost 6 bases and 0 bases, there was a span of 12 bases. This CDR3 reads CSALGQASYEQYF. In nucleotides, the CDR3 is TGCAGTGCCCTAGGCCAGGCCTCCTACGAGCAGTACTTC.

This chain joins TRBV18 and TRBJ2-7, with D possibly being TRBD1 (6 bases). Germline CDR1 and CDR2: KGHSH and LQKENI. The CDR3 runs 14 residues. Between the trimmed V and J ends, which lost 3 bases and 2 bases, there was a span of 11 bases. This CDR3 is CASSPTGIPYEQYF. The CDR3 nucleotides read TGTGCCAGCTCACCGACAGGCATACCCTACGAGCAGTACTTC.

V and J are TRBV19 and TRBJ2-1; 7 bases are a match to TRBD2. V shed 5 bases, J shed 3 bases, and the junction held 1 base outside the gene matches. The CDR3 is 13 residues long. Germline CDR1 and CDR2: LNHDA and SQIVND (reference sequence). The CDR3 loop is CASSSSGYNEQFF. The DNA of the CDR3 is TGTGCCAGTAGTTCTAGCGGCTACAATGAGCAGTTCTTC.

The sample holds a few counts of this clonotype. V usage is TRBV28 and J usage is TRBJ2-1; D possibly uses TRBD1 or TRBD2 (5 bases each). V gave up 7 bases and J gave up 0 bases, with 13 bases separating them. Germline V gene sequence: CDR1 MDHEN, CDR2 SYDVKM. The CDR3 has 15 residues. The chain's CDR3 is CASNLGTLSYNEQFF. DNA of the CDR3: TGTGCCAGCAACCTGGGGACCCTCTCCTACAATGAGCAGTTCTTC.

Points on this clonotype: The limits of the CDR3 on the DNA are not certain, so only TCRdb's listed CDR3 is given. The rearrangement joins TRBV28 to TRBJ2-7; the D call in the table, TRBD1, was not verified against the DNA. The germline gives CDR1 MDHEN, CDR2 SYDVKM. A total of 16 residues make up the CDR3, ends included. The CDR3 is CASSSSTRGIRYEQYF.